The next 15 T cell receptor beta chains were all read from a single sample in a study of T cell responses to AZD1222 COVID-19 vaccine. Sequencing was performed with immunoSEQ multiplex PCR; in TCRdb, only in-frame clones are kept and a portion is missing. The profile shows more than 65,000 clones, approximately 82% of them singletons. Specimen: peripheral blood, collected 28 days after the second AZD1222 dose. These receptor sequences come from an adult who received the AZD1222 COVID-19 vaccine.

In this sample, this clone turned up a few times. The chain carries TRBV28 and TRBJ2-7; D may be TRBD1 (6 bases). With 1 base removed from V and 2 bases from J, the gap between germline ends came to 12 bases. Germline CDR1 reads MDHEN; CDR2 reads SYDVKM. There are 15 residues in the CDR3. CDR3 DNA: TGTGCCAGCAGTTTATCGGACAGAGTCACCTACGAGCAGTACTTC. Translating it yields CASSLSDRVTYEQYF.

This clone was picked up a small number of times. The chain couples TRBV28 to TRBJ1-1; D call uncertain. Germline CDR1 is MDHEN and CDR2 is SYDVKM. Trimming stripped 5 bases from V and 1 base from J, with 2 bases between. The CDR3 is 11 amino acids. Here the CDR3 reads CASSGNTEAFF. The CDR3 coding sequence is TGTGCCAGCAGTGGGAACACTGAAGCTTTCTTT. The whole variable domain, remainder taken from reference TRBV28 and TRBJ1-1, is DVKVTQSSRYLVKRTGEKVFLECVQDMDHENMFWYRQDPGLGLRLIYFSYDVKMKEKGDIPEGYSVSREKKERFSLILESASTNQTSMYLCASSGNTEAFFGQGTRLTVV.

V usage is TRBV5-1 and J usage is TRBJ1-6; D remains unclear. In germline, CDR1 is SGHRS, CDR2 YFSETQ. V lost 4 bases and J 7 bases, leaving 9 bases between the germline ends. The CDR3 loop spans 13 amino acids. This CDR3 is CASSLARNSPLHF. CDR3 coding DNA: TGCGCCAGCAGCCTGGCCAGAAATTCACCCCTCCACTTT.

The chain employs TRBV6-1 and TRBJ2-3; 16 bases line up with TRBD2. J was trimmed by 0 bases and V by 4 bases; bases with no gene match: 7. Germline assignment: CDR1 MNHNS and CDR2 SASEGT. The CDR3 is made up of 19 amino acids. CDR3 DNA sequence: TGTGCCAGCAGTGTCTCCGGGACTAGCGGGGGGGCTAGCACAGATACGCAGTATTTT. It encodes CASSVSGTSGGASTDTQYF.

The chain carries TRBV14 and TRBJ2-2; the D call may be TRBD1 or TRBD2 (5 bases each). This CDR3 has 16 amino acids. Trimming took 4 bases from V and 5 from J, leaving 17 bases between them. Per the germline V gene, CDR1 is SGHDN and CDR2 is FVKESK. Here the CDR3 DNA reads TGTGCCAGCAGCCCGGTCAAAAAGGGGAGAACCGGGGAGCTGTTTTTT. Protein product: CASSPVKKGRTGELFF.

The rearrangement uses TRBV12-3 or TRBV12-4 and TRBJ2-7; D ambiguous. This CDR3 has 12 amino acids. V was pared by 5 bases and J by 13 bases, with 18 bases between. CDR3 residues: CASSPPEGPSYF. The CDR3 region has the DNA TGTGCCAGCAGTCCCCCTGAAGGCCCCTCATACTTC.

This clone was recorded once. This sample also contains other DNA sequences that code for the same CDR3. The chain links TRBV3-1 (or the pseudogene TRBV3-2) to TRBJ2-1, with D uncertain. Trimming took 6 bases from V and 0 from J, leaving 12 bases between them. Germline CDR1 LGHDT, CDR2 YNNKEL (reference sequence). There are 15 residues in the CDR3. The CDR3 spells CASSPRFSSYNEQFF. In nucleotides, the CDR3 is TGTGCCAGCAGTCCCAGGTTTAGCTCCTACAATGAGCAGTTCTTC.

CDR3 region: CAWSRTVMETQYF. The CDR3, as DNA: TGTGCCTGGAGTAGGACCGTAATGGAGACCCAGTACTTC. J is TRBJ2-5 and V is TRBV30; D gene uncertain. The CDR3 is made up of 13 amino acids. Trimming removed 2 bases at V and 5 bases at J, with 12 bases between. Germline V gene sequence: CDR1 GTSNPN, CDR2 SVGIG (reference sequence).

The V call is TRBV10-3, the J call TRBJ2-3, with D unclear. CDR3 length equals 13 residues. V was trimmed by 2 bases and J by 3 bases, leaving 6 bases between them. CDR1 is ENHRY and CDR2 is SYGVKD in the germline V gene. The CDR3 sequence: CAISEPRTDTQYF. In DNA, the CDR3 is TGTGCCATCAGTGAGCCGAGGACAGATACGCAGTATTTT.

V and J are TRBV2 and TRBJ2-3; 8 nucleotides line up with TRBD2. Germline values: CDR1 SNHLY, CDR2 FYNNEI. Trimming cost V 0 bases and J 2 bases; bases outside gene matches: 13. The CDR3 sequence is 19 residues long. The CDR3: CASSEAVGSGNGATDTQYF. The CDR3 DNA sequence: TGTGCCAGCAGTGAAGCAGTGGGTAGCGGGAATGGGGCCACAGATACGCAGTATTTT. Drawing the rest from reference TRBV2 and TRBJ2-3, the complete variable domain is EPEVTQTPSHQVTQMGQEVILRCVPISNHLYFYWYRQILGQKVEFLVSFYNNEISEKSEIFDDQFSVERPDGSNFTLKIRSTKLEDSAMYFCASSEAVGSGNGATDTQYFGPGTRLTVL.

The chain couples TRBV7-6 to TRBJ1-6; D might be TRBD1 (6 bases). Trimming pared 4 bases from V and 6 bases from J, leaving 13 bases between. The germline gives CDR1 SGHVS, CDR2 FNYEAQ. The CDR3 is made up of 15 amino acids. CDR3: CASSSTGQLNSPLHF. The CDR3 DNA reads TGTGCCAGCAGCTCGACCGGACAGCTTAATTCACCCCTCCACTTT. Full variable domain (remainder filled in from reference TRBV7-6 and TRBJ1-6): GAGVSQSPRYKVTKRGQDVALRCDPISGHVSLYWYRQALGQGPEFLTYFNYEAQQDKSGLPNDRFSAERPEGSISTLTIQRTEQRDSAMYRCASSSTGQLNSPLHFGNGTRLTVT.

The rearrangement uses TRBV7-8 and TRBJ1-6; D ambiguous. The CDR3 spans 13 residues. The germline gives CDR1 SGHVS, CDR2 FQNEAQ. The V gene lost 0 bases and the J gene lost 9 bases, with 6 bases spanning the gap. CDR3 nucleotides: TGTGCCAGCAGCTTAGCGCGGGGTTCACCCCTCCACTTT. Encoded protein: CASSLARGSPLHF.

CDR3 sequence reads: CASSVGFGTYEQYF. In nucleotides, the CDR3 is TGCGCCAGCAGCGTTGGATTTGGAACCTACGAGCAGTACTTC. The chain combines TRBV5-1 with TRBJ2-7; D unclear. Germline values: CDR1 SGHRS, CDR2 YFSETQ. V dropped 4 bases and J dropped 2 bases, with 13 bases sitting between them. The CDR3 runs to 14 residues. The variable domain in full, with the rest retrieved from reference TRBV5-1 and TRBJ2-7, is KAGVTQTPRYLIKTRGQQVTLSCSPISGHRSVSWYQQTPGQGLQFLFEYFSETQRNKGNFPGRFSGRQFSNSRSEMNVSTLELGDSALYLCASSVGFGTYEQYFGPGTRLTVT.

J is TRBJ1-1 and V is TRBV18, with a weak D call TRBD1 (6 bases). V lost 4 bases to trimming and J lost 6 bases, with 18 bases between them. The CDR3 has 15 amino acids. Per germline, CDR1 KGHSH and CDR2 LQKENI. The CDR3 region has the DNA TGTGCCAGCTCACTCGGCTTTACAGGGACCTCTGAAGCTTTCTTT. Translating it yields CASSLGFTGTSEAFF.

V and J are TRBV6-5 and TRBJ2-1; 7 bases match TRBD2. The V gene's germline CDR1 is MNHEY and CDR2 SVGAGI. V lost 5 bases to trimming and J lost 1 base; unmatched junction nucleotides: 2. This CDR3 has 14 amino acids. The CDR3 nucleotides read TGTGCCAGCAGTCTAGCGGAGTCCTACAATGAGCAGTTCTTC. This sequence encodes CASSLAESYNEQFF.